This TCR beta chain is from a study of T cell repertoires in breast cancer. Study-wide findings and caveats: Emulsion RT-PCR gave a qualitative, not quantitative, TCR profile.

The expanded emulsion RT-PCR method captured paired alpha and beta chains from CD8+ T cells. Unpaired genes were suppressed by blocking oligonucleotides during a second nested PCR. Via MiXCR, TCRdb re-called the emulsion pairing reads, giving one row per CDR3 protein. The sample holds just under 4,500 distinct CDR3 sequences, under 45% seen once. Germline CDR1 is DFQATT and CDR2 is SNEGSKA (reference sequence). V was trimmed by 0 bases and J by 3 bases, leaving 11 bases between them. This CDR3 is built from 14 residues. Many counts were recorded for this clonotype. No antigen is known for it. The sequence came from a pool of human donors with breast cancer or a healthy control (not recorded which). The chain recombines TRBV20-1 with TRBJ1-1; D unresolved. The sequenced material came from CD8+ T cells. CDR3 sequence reads: CSARERDIYTEAFF. DNA for the CDR3: TGCAGTGCTAGAGAAAGAGACATCTACACTGAAGCTTTCTTT.